These 11 T cell receptor beta chains share one sample of origin, sequenced in a study of T cell responses to AZD1222 COVID-19 vaccine. Some clones are missing from TCRdb's copy, which holds only in-frame ones; the method was immunoSEQ multiplex PCR. The top ten hold more than 3.5% of the sample, which has 110,000 to 150,000 clones, about 94% seen once. The material sequenced was peripheral blood, taken on day 0 of AZD1222 vaccination. The source of these receptors is an adult in good health.

This CDR3 reads CASSFYLRDGYTF. The CDR3 bases are TGTGCCAGCAGCTTTTATCTAAGGGATGGCTACACCTTC. This sequence joins TRBV7-2 and TRBJ1-2; D unresolved. This CDR3 comprises 13 residues. Trimming shortened V by 3 bases and J by 6 bases, and 11 bases separated the two germline ends. Germline CDR1 reads SGHTA; CDR2 reads FQGNSA.

The CDR3 sequence: CASSSTGSNTEAFF. In nucleotides, the CDR3 is TGTGCCAGCAGCTCGACAGGGTCGAACACTGAAGCTTTCTTT. The V gene is TRBV7-2, the J gene TRBJ1-1; 7 positions agree with TRBD1. The V gene's germline CDR1 is SGHTA and CDR2 FQGNSA. Trimming removed 4 bases from V and 1 base from J; junction bases left unmatched: 3. The CDR3 contains 14 residues.

This sequence joins TRBV3-1 (or the pseudogene TRBV3-2) and TRBJ2-2, with D unresolved. The germline gives CDR1 LGHDT, CDR2 YNNKEL (reference sequence). This CDR3 contains 14 residues. Trimming cost V 1 base and J 3 bases, with 6 bases left between them. CDR3 nucleotide sequence: TGTGCCAGCAGCCAAGTAGTCCACACCGGGGAGCTGTTTTTT. Protein product: CASSQVVHTGELFF.

This clone appeared a single time. The chain joins TRBV19 to TRBJ2-7; tentatively, D is TRBD2 (5 bases). V lost 6 bases to trimming and J lost 5 bases, with 8 bases between them. CDR1 and CDR2 (germline): LNHDA, SQIVND (reference sequence). The CDR3 loop spans 11 amino acids. The chain's CDR3 is CASRWENEQYF. CDR3 in DNA: TGTGCCAGTAGATGGGAGAACGAGCAGTACTTC.

V is TRBV5-4 and J is TRBJ1-6, with a weak D call TRBD1 (6 bases). The CDR3 is 17 amino acids. Germline V gene sequence: CDR1 SGHNT, CDR2 YYREEE (reference sequence). Trimming took 0 bases from V and 4 from J, leaving 14 bases between them. CDR3: CASSLGRQASYNSPLHF. The CDR3 coding sequence is TGTGCCAGCAGCTTGGGCCGACAGGCATCTTATAATTCACCCCTCCACTTT. Together with reference TRBV5-4 and TRBJ1-6, the CDR3 gives the full variable domain: ETGVTQSPTHLIKTRGQQVTLRCSSQSGHNTVSWYQQALGQGPQFIFQYYREEENGRGNFPPRFSGLQFPNYSSELNVNALELDDSALYLCASSLGRQASYNSPLHFGNGTRLTVT.

J is TRBJ2-1 and V is TRBV27; the D call may be TRBD1 or TRBD2 (5 bases each). V was shortened by 3 bases and J by 10 bases, with 16 bases between the two germline ends. Germline CDR1 MNHEY, CDR2 SMNVEV (reference sequence). The CDR3 is 14 amino acids. The CDR3 DNA reads as TGTGCCAGCAGTTTGGCCGGGACCCAGGGAGAGCAGTTCTTC. It translates to CASSLAGTQGEQFF.

This rearrangement joins TRBV9 to TRBJ1-1; the match to TRBD1 covers 9 bases. Losses at the gene ends were 1 base for V and 0 bases for J; bases not matched to a gene: 10. The CDR3 runs to 18 residues. Germline V gives CDR1 SGDLS, CDR2 YYNGEE. CDR3 sequence reads: CASSVTDRGEDVNTEAFF. CDR3 DNA sequence: TGTGCCAGCAGCGTAACGGACAGGGGAGAAGATGTGAACACTGAAGCTTTCTTT.

This sequence joins TRBV6-6 and TRBJ1-2; D is perhaps TRBD1 (6 bases). Germline-derived CDR1 and CDR2 are MNHNY and SVGAGI (reference sequence). CDR3 length: 14 amino acids. Between the trimmed V and J ends, which lost 7 bases and 4 bases, there was a span of 16 bases. In DNA form, the CDR3 reads TGTGCCAGCACGAATCTCCGGGACACCTATGGCTACACCTTC. It codes for CASTNLRDTYGYTF.

The chain links TRBV3-1 (or the pseudogene TRBV3-2) to TRBJ2-3; D ambiguous. V lost 1 base and J lost 2, with 13 bases in between. CDR1 is LGHDT, CDR2 YNNKEL, per germline (reference sequence). The CDR3 extends over 16 amino acids. CDR3 sequence reads: CASSQGVGGNTDTQYF. The CDR3 bases are TGTGCCAGCAGCCAAGGGGTGGGCGGAAACACAGATACGCAGTATTTT.

The genes are TRBV6-5 and TRBJ2-5; no clear D gene. This CDR3 spans 11 amino acids. CDR1 and CDR2 (germline): MNHEY, SVGAGI. Trimming left V 4 bases short and J 3 bases short, with 3 bases between. CDR3 nucleotides: TGTGCCAGCAGTTTAAAAGAGACCCAGTACTTC. Amino acids: CASSLKETQYF.

This clone came up a few times. Additional DNA sequences in this sample encode the identical CDR3. This sequence joins TRBV4-1 and TRBJ2-7; a possible D gene is TRBD2 (5 bases). The CDR3 consists of 15 residues. V lost 0 bases, J lost 1 base, and 10 bases lay in between. From germline, CDR1 is MGHRA and CDR2 YSYEKL. Here the CDR3 DNA reads TGCGCCAGCAGCCAAGACTCTAGCTCTTCCTACGAGCAGTACTTC. Protein sequence: CASSQDSSSSYEQYF.